This T cell receptor beta chain was sequenced for a study of cytomegalovirus exposure and HLA in healthy donors. About the study: Out of approximately 170 million T cells, an earlier analysis found roughly 100 million unique TCR beta sequences in total. The Caucasian-associated ancestry cluster contained 65% to 85% of the approximately 420 genotyped donors. Whole-study results and caveats: Associated with cytomegalovirus, according to the listing, were 170 or so TCR beta chains. Equally common other TCR beta chains were less clonally expanded than HLA-associated ones, a later analysis found.

Concerning this clone: Its antigen is unknown.

Germline loops: CDR1 ENHRY, CDR2 SYGVKD. CDR3 length: 13 amino acids. Trimming cost V 9 bases and J 7 bases, with 16 bases left between them. The primer mix had 60 Vbeta and 13 Jbeta primers. Data came from immunoSEQ multiplex PCR; TCRdb stores just in-frame clones and leaves some out. The sample consists of 200,000 or so clones, 75% to 90% of them appearing once. The TCR was taken from a woman between 45 and 65 years old in good health and CMV-seropositive. This chain links TRBV10-3 with TRBJ1-5; D remains unclear. Sequencing input: PBMCs. The CDR3 nucleotides are TGTGCCATTGGCGGCGGGAAGAGCCAGCCCCAGCATTTT. It is translated as CAIGGGKSQPQHF.